The 3 T cell receptor beta chains below were found in one sample sequenced in a study of graft-versus-host responses after intestinal transplantation. Assay used: immunoSEQ multiplex PCR; TCRdb lists only in-frame clones, some missing. The sample lists 20,000 to 25,000 clones, around two fifths occurring once. The study plated some 200,000 CFSE-labeled responders with some 200,000 irradiated, violet-dye-labeled stimulators. This specimen was alloreactive CD8+ T cells from a mixed lymphocyte reaction culture, taken before transplantation. Subset meaning: CFSE-low proliferating T cells sorted from roughly six-day pre-transplant mixed lymphocyte reaction (GvH or HvG direction). The receptors originated from a human patient who was an organ donor for intestinal transplantation.

This chain links TRBV6-5 with TRBJ2-1, with a tentative D call TRBD2 (6 bases). Per germline, CDR1 MNHEY and CDR2 SVGAGI. The CDR3 loop spans 15 amino acids. Trimming stripped 7 bases from V and 0 bases from J, with 13 bases between. The CDR3 sequence is CASIPLAPSYNEQFF. CDR3 nucleotides: TGTGCCAGCATTCCTCTAGCGCCCTCCTACAATGAGCAGTTCTTC.

J is TRBJ2-2 and V is TRBV10-3, with D uncertain. V lost 3 bases to trimming and J lost 5 bases, with 4 bases between them. Germline V gives CDR1 ENHRY, CDR2 SYGVKD. The CDR3 sequence is 12 residues long. CDR3 amino acids: CAISEGTGELFF. The CDR3 DNA follows: TGTGCCATCAGTGAAGGGACCGGGGAGCTGTTTTTT.

The V gene is TRBV21-1, the J gene TRBJ2-2; the table's D call TRBD1 went unverified against the DNA. TRBV21-1 is described as a pseudogene. The CDR3 length is 15 residues. This chain's CDR3 is CASTQGRQNTGELFF. CDR3 bases: TGTGCCAGCACCCAGGGGAGACAGAACACCGGGGAGCTGTTTTTT.